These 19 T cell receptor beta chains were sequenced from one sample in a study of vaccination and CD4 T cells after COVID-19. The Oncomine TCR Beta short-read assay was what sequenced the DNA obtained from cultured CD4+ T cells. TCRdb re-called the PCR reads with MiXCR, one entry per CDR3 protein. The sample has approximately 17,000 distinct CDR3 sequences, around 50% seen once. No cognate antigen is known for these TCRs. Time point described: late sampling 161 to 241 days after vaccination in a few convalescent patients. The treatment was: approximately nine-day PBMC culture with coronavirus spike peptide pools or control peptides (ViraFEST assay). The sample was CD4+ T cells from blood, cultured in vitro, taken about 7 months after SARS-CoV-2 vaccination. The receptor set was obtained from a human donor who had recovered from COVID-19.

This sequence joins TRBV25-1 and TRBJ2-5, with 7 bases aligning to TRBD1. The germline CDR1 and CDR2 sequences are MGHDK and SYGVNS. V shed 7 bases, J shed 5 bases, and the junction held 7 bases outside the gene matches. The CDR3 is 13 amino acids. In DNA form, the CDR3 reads TGTGCCAGCACTCAAGGGGGCAGGGAGACCCAGTACTTC. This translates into CASTQGGRETQYF.

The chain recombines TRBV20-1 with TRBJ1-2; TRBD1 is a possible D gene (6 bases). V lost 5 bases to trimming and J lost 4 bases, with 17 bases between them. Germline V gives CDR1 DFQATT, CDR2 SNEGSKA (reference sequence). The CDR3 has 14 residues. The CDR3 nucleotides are TGCAGTGCTCAACAGGGAGATGGGGGCTATGGCTACACCTTC. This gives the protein CSAQQGDGGYGYTF.

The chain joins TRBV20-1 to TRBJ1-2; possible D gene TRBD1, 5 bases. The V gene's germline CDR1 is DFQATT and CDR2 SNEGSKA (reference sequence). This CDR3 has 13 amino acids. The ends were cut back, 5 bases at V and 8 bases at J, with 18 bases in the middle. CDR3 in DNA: TGCAGTGCTGTACTTGCAGAGGGGTCGGGCTACACCTTC. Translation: CSAVLAEGSGYTF.

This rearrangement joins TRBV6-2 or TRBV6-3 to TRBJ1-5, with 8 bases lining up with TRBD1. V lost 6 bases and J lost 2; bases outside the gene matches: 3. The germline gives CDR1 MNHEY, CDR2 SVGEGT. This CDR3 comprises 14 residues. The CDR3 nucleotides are TGTGCCAGCAGGGAGACAGGGGGCAATCAGCCCCAGCATTTT. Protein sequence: CASRETGGNQPQHF.

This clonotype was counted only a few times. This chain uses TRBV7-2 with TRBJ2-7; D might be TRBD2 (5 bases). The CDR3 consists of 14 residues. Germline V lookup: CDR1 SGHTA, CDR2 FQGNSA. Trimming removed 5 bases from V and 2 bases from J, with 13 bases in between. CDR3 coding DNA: TGTGCCAGCAGCGATAGGACTTTGACCTACGAGCAGTACTTC. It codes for CASSDRTLTYEQYF. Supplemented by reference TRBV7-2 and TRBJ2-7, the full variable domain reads GAGVSQSPSNKVTEKGKDVELRCDPISGHTALYWYRQSLGQGLEFLIYFQGNSAPDKSGLPSDRFSAERTGGSVSTLTIQRTQQEDSAVYLCASSDRTLTYEQYFGPGTRLTVT.

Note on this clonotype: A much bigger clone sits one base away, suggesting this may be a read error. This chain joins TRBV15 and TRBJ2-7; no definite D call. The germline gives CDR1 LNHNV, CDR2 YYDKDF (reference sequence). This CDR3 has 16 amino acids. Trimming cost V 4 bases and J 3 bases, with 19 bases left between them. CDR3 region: CATSTVTKTLYYEQYF. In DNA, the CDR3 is TGTGCCACCAGCACTGTTACGAAGACCCTTTACTACGAGCAGTACTTC.

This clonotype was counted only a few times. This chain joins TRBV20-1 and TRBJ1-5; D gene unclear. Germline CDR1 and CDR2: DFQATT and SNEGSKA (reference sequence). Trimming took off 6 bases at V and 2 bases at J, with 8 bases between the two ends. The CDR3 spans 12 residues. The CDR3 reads CSASNGNQPQHF. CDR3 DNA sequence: TGCAGTGCCTCAAATGGCAATCAGCCCCAGCATTTT.

CDR3 coding DNA: TGTGCCTCGACCCCGGGGGGCGATATCTCTCAGCCCCAGCATTTT. Protein: CASTPGGDISQPQHF. V usage is TRBV30 and J usage is TRBJ1-5, with D possibly matching TRBD1 (6 bases). Germline V lookup: CDR1 GTSNPN, CDR2 SVGIG (reference sequence). This CDR3 region has 15 residues. Trimming removed 7 bases from V and 6 bases from J, with 22 bases in between.

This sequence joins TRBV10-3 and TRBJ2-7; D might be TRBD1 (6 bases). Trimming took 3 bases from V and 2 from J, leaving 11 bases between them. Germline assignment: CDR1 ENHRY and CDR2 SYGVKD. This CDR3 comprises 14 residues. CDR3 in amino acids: CAISEPPGAYEQYF. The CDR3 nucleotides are TGTGCCATCAGTGAACCGCCAGGGGCCTACGAGCAGTACTTC.

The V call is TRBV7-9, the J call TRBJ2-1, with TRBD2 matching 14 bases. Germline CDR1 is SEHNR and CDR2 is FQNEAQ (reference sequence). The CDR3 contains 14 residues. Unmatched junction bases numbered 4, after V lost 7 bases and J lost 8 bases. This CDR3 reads CASTQGLAGDEQFF. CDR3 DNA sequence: TGTGCCAGCACCCAGGGACTAGCGGGAGATGAGCAGTTCTTC.

The CDR3 nucleotides are TGTGCCAGCAGTCCCGGGACTATTGGGGGTGAGCAGTTCTTC. Encoded protein: CASSPGTIGGEQFF. The V call is TRBV12-3 or TRBV12-4, the J call TRBJ2-1; TRBD2 agrees at 7 bases. The CDR3 sequence is 14 residues long. The J segment lost 9 bases and the V segment lost 5 bases, leaving 10 bases of the junction unmatched.

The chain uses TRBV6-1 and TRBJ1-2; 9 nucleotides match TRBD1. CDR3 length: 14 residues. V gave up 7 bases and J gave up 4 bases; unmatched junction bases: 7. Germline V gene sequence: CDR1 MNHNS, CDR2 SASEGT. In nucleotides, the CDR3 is TGTGCCAGCAAATTAGGACAGGGGATCTATGGCTACACCTTC. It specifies CASKLGQGIYGYTF.

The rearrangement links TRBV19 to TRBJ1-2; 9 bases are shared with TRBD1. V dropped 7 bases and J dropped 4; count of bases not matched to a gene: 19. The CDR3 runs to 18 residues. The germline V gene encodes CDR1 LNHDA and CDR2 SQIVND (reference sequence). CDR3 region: CASNLRGTGSSSIYGYTF. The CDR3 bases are TGTGCCAGTAACCTTCGGGGGACAGGGTCCTCTAGCATCTATGGCTACACCTTC.

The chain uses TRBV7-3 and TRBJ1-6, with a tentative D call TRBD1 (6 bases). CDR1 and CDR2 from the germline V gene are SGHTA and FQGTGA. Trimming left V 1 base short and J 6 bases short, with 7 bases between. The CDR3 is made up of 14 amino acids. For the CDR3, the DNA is TGTGCCAGCAGCTTAAACAGGGCTAATTCACCCCTCCACTTT. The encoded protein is CASSLNRANSPLHF.

The CDR3 DNA follows: TGTGCCAGCAGAGAACCGGGGTACACCGGGGAGCTGTTTTTT. This sequence encodes CASREPGYTGELFF. The chain links TRBV6-1 to TRBJ2-2, with D possibly being TRBD2 (5 bases). Trimming cost V 6 bases and J 3 bases, with 11 bases left between them. The germline V gene encodes CDR1 MNHNS and CDR2 SASEGT. This CDR3 has 14 residues.

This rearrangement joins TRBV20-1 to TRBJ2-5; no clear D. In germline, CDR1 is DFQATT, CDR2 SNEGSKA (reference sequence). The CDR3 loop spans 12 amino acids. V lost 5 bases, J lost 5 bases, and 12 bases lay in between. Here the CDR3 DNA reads TGCAGTGCTGAAGACTCGCCCGAGACCCAGTACTTC. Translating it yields CSAEDSPETQYF.

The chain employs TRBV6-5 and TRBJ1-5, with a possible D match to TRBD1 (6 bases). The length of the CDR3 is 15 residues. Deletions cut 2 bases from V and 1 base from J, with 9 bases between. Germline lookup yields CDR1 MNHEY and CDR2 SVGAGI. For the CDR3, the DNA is TGTGCCAGCAGTTACCCTCAGGGGAGCAATCAGCCCCAGCATTTT. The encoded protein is CASSYPQGSNQPQHF.

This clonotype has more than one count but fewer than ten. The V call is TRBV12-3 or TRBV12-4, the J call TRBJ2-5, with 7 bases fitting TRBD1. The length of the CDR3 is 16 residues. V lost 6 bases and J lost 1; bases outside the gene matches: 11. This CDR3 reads CASSLSSSGGQETQYF. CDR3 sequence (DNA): TGTGCCAGCAGCTTGTCTTCGTCAGGGGGCCAAGAGACCCAGTACTTC.

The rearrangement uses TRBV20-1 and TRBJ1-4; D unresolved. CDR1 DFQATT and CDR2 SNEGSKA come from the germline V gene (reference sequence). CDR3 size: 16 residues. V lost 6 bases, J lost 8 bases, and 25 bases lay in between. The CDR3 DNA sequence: TGCAGTGCATATCCCGTTTCCCCCGCGGAACACGAAAAACTGTTTTTT. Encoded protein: CSAYPVSPAEHEKLFF.